Here is one T cell receptor (beta chain) with its context. The antigen remains undetermined. The data stem from a study of T cell clonotyping in hematopoietic cell transplantation. Study conclusions and caveats: Few recipient clonotypes overlapped donors; over 97% were de novo at given depth. Cells were unsorted, so CD4 and CD8 contributions were not separated. Recipient TCR diversity dropped after transplant; expanded clonotypes rose from day 30 to 180. Higher Inverse Simpson Index values in graft donor and pretransplant recipient predicted broader posttransplant TCR diversity.

Profiled with immunoSEQ multiplex PCR; TCRdb holds only in-frame clones, not every one. The table shows 37,000 or so clones, with approximately 88% occurring only once. This CDR3 contains 13 residues. Germline V gene data show CDR1 as SGHVS and CDR2 as FNYEAQ. The V gene lost 4 bases and the J gene lost 4 bases, with 9 bases spanning the gap. The chain links TRBV7-6 to TRBJ2-3; no reliable D call. The source is a woman in her thirties or forties in good health. Some clones in this sample may be carry-over from other donors' samples. Specimen: peripheral blood mononuclear cells. The CDR3 protein is CASSSPTSDTQYF. The CDR3 bases are TGTGCCAGCAGCTCCCCCACTTCAGATACGCAGTATTTT.